Here is one T cell receptor beta chain with its context. These data come from a study of blood T cell repertoires in COVID-19. Only in-frame clones appear in the TCRdb table, and some are missing; sequencing was by immunoSEQ multiplex PCR. The sample holds some 200,000 clones; approximately 80% are singletons and the top ten take about 14%. CDR1 is SEHNR and CDR2 is FQNEAQ in the germline V gene (reference sequence). V was clipped by 0 bases and J by 6 bases, with 12 bases between them. This CDR3 region has 14 residues. The sequenced material came from peripheral blood. The source is an older woman with COVID-19, enrolled during active disease. This chain connects TRBV7-9 to TRBJ2-7, with a possible D match to TRBD2 (6 bases). The DNA of the CDR3 is TGTGCCAGCAGCTTAGCGGGGGGATCGGTCGAGCAGTACTTC. Its protein is CASSLAGGSVEQYF.